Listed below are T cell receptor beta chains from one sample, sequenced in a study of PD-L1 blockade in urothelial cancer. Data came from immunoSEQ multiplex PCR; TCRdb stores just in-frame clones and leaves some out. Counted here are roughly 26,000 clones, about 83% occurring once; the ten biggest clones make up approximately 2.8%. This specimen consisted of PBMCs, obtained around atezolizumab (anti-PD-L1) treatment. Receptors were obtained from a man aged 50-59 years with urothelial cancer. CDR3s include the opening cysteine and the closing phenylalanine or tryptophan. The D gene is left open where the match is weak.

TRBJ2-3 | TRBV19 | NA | CASSLGTSTDTQYF
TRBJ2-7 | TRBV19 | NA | CASRGVGTSSYEQYF
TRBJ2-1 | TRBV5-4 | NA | CASSLGQGRGEQFF
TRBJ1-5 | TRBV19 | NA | CASSIIRGGQPQHF
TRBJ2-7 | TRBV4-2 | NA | CASSQEAGQPSYEQYF
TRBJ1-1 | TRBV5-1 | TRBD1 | CASSLLDRGRTEAFF
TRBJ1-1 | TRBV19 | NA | CASSIGSRNTEAFF
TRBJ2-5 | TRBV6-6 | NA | CASSHARAQETQYF
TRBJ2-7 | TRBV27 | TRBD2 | CASSLREGLYEQYF
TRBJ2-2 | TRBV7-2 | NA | CASSYAGASPGELFF
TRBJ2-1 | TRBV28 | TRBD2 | CASSFFARGRIHNEQFF
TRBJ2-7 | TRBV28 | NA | CASSLSDEQYF
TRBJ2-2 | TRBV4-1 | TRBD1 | CASSQLGQGRPGELFF
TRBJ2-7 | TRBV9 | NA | CASSGRQKKSYEQYF
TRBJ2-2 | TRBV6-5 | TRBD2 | CASSWSSGFTGELFF
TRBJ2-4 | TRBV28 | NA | CAIAVGFGAKNIQYF
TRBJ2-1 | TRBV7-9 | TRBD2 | CASSSPAGAVRREQFF
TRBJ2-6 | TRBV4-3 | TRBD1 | CASSQRWGQPASGANVLTF
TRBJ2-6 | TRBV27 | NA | CASSDSATGSGANVLTF
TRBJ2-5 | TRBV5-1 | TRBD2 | CASSPGTSGRFQETQYF
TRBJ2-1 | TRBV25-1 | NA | CASSRRSSYNEQFF
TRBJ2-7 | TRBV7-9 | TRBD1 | CASSLILTGGSYEQYF
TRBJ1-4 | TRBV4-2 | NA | CASSPPAGGPTNEKLFF
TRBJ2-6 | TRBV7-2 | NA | CASSRRGPGANVLTF
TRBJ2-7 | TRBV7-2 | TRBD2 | CASSPGTRLREQYF
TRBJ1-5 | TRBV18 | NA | CASSPDSLSNQPQHF
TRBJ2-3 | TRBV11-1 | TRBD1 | CASSSTGGTDTQYF
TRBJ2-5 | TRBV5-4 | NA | CASSLAFAGSSQETQYF
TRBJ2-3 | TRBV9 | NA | CASSGMGGTDTQYF
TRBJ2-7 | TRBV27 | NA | CASSLSRARSYEQYF
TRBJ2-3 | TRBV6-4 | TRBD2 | CASSDGTSGPDTQYF
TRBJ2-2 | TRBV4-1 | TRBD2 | CASSQAAGGLGGELFF
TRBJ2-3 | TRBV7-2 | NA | CASRRTGKSTDTQYF
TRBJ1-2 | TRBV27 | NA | CASSQGSNSLYGYTF
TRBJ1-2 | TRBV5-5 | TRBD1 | CASSSRQGGYGYTF